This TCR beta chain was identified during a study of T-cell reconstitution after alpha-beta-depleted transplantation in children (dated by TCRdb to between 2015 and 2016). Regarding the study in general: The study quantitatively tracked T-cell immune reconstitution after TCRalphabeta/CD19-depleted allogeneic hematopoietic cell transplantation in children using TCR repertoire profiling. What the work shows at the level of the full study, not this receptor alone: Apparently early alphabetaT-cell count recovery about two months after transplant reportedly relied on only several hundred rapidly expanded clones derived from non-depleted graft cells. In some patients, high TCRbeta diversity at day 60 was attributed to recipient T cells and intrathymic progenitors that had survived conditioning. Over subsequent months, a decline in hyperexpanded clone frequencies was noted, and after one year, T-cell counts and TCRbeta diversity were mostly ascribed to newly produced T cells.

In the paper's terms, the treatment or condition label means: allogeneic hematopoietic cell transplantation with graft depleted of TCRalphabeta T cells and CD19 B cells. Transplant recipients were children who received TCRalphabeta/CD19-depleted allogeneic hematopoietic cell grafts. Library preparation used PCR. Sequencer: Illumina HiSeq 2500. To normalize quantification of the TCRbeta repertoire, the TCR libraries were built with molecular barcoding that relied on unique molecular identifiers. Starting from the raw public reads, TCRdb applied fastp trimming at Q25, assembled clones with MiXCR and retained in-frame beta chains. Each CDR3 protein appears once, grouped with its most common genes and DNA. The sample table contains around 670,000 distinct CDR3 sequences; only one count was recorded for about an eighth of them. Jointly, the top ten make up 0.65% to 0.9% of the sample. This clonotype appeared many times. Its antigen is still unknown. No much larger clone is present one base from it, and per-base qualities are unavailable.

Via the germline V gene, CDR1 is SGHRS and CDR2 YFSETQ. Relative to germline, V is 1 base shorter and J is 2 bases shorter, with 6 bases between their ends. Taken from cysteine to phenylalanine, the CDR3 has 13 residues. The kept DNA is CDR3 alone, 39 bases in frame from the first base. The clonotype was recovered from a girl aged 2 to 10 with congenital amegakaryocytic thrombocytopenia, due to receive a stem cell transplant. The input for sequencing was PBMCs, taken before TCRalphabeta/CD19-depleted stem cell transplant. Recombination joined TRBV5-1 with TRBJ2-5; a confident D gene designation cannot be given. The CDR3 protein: CASSLFIQETQYF. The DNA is TGCGCCAGCAGCTTGTTTATTCAAGAGACCCAGTACTTC.